The sequence of this T cell receptor beta chain was determined in a study of blood T cell repertoires in COVID-19. The CDR3 length is 14 residues. CDR1 LGHNA and CDR2 YNFKEQ come from the germline V gene. Trimming pared 8 bases from V and 0 bases from J, leaving 13 bases between. Authors' analysis steps: Estimation of nucleated cell counts relied on the amplification of reference gene primers. Assay: immunoSEQ multiplex PCR; the TCRdb copy retains only in-frame clones and omits some. V and J calls and clone size are given by that table; D and trimming were obtained from the DNA. Here the sample spans roughly 430,000 clones, 88% being singletons.

The specimen was PBMCs or T cells enriched from blood (not recorded which). This sequence joins TRBV4-2 and TRBJ1-2, with D maybe TRBD1 (6 bases). The clonotype comes from a woman in her thirties or forties with acute COVID-19. The CDR3 nucleotides read TGTGCCAGCGCCCCGACAGGACCTAACTATGGCTACACCTTC. It yields the protein CASAPTGPNYGYTF.